The 31 T cell receptor beta chains presented below share a single source sample, sequenced in a study of regulatory T cells in long-lasting Graves disease (dated by TCRdb to the early 2020s). Sample time point, as interpreted from the label and publication: newly diagnosed GD, antithyroid drugs for less than 3 months. For both TCR sequencing and RNA sequencing, RNA was extracted from PBMCs in TRIzol. Receptor libraries were prepared by multiplex PCR. TCRdb names Illumina HiSeq 4000 as the instrument used. TCR beta libraries were built with iRepertoire HTBI primers and Arm-PCR amplification of CDR3 regions. The public sequencing data were trimmed at Q25 with fastp and processed into clonotypes with MiXCR by TCRdb, which kept only in-frame beta chains. All rows with the same CDR3 protein become a single entry with the most common DNA and genes. The table for this sample lists roughly 530,000 distinct CDR3 sequences; 15% to 20% of them were counted only once. The ten most abundant clones make up roughly 25% of the sample.

These data were also reused for a study on T cells in Graves' hyperthyroidism and ophthalmopathy.

This sample comprised peripheral blood mononuclear cells (PBMCs), obtained at new diagnosis, from a patient treated with antithyroid drugs. Receptors originate from a woman aged 40 to 65 with Graves disease. Donor details come from another sample of the same person, matched by shared clones.

This clonotype was found many times. The J gene is TRBJ2-1, the V gene TRBV11-2; 7 positions match TRBD2. Germline V gene lookup returns CDR1 SGHAT and CDR2 FQNNGV. The junction had 9 bases not matched to a gene; V was cut back by 1 base and J by 6 bases. CDR3 length: 16 amino acids. The CDR3 coding sequence is TGTGCCAGCAGCTTAGTTCGCAGCGGGGTGGTCAATGAGCAGTTCTTC. Translating gives CASSLVRSGVVNEQFF.

There are a few counts of this clonotype. The chain couples TRBV20-1 to TRBJ2-7, with D possibly being TRBD2 (5 bases). This CDR3 is 13 amino acids long. V was pared by 6 bases and J by 0 bases, with 12 bases between. Germline V CDR1 and CDR2: DFQATT, SNEGSKA (reference sequence). CDR3 DNA sequence: TGCAGTGCCAAGCCGGGAAACTCCTACGAGCAGTACTTC. Protein: CSAKPGNSYEQYF.

This clonotype has ten or more counts. The chain uses TRBV27 and TRBJ2-7; TRBD1 matches at 10 bases. The CDR3 length is 17 residues. The V segment lost 0 bases and the J segment 6 bases; nucleotides outside the gene matches: 11. Germline V lookup: CDR1 MNHEY, CDR2 SMNVEV (reference sequence). CDR3 coding DNA: TGTGCCAGCAGTTTATCGTGGTCGGGACAGGGGTTATTCGAGCAGTACTTC. It translates to CASSLSWSGQGLFEQYF.

Remarks on this clonotype: The germline gene is not matched at one end of the junction; a read error may be the cause. The chain links TRBV5-1 to TRBJ1-2; 8 bases are a match to TRBD1. The CDR3 is made up of 13 amino acids. From germline, CDR1 is SGHRS and CDR2 YFSETQ. Here the CDR3 reads CASSPRQGIGYTF. CDR3 DNA sequence: TGTGCCAGCAGTCCTCGACAGGGGATTGGCTACACCTTC.

The genes are TRBV7-2 and TRBJ2-7; TRBD1 matches at 9 bases. CDR1 is SGHTA, CDR2 FQGNSA, per germline. Trimming at V came to 5 bases and at J to 6 bases, leaving 8 bases not matched to a gene. The length of the CDR3 is 14 residues. CDR3 DNA: TGTGCCAGCAGCCCCGGGACAGGGCTTTCCGAGCAGTACTTC. Its translation: CASSPGTGLSEQYF.

In this sample, this clonotype turned up a few times. The V and J genes are TRBV19 and TRBJ1-5; 8 bases line up with TRBD1. The CDR3 extends over 13 amino acids. V gave up 6 bases and J gave up 6 bases; unmatched junction bases: 4. Germline values: CDR1 LNHDA, CDR2 SQIVND (reference sequence). The CDR3 protein is CASRDREVQPQHF. CDR3 bases: TGTGCCAGTAGGGACAGGGAGGTTCAGCCCCAGCATTTT.

The sample holds many counts of this clonotype. V is TRBV24-1 and J is TRBJ2-2; perhaps TRBD2 as D (5 bases). The CDR3 extends over 13 amino acids. Germline V CDR1 and CDR2: KGHDR, SFDVKD. The CDR3 region has the DNA TGTGCTACCTCCGGGGCGAACACCGGGGAGCTGTTTTTT. This gives the protein CATSGANTGELFF.

Comments on this clonotype: At one boundary the junction diverges from the germline segment, which might be a read error. The chain has TRBV5-1 and TRBJ2-2, with 11 bases matching TRBD1. The germline V gene has CDR1 SGHRS and CDR2 YFSETQ. This CDR3 has 15 residues. Written as DNA, the CDR3 is TGCGCCAGCAGCCTGGCGGACAGGGGGCCCGGGGAGCTGGTTTTT. Translated: CASSLADRGPGELVF.

The V gene is TRBV20-1, the J gene TRBJ2-7; no firm D call. The CDR3 has 13 residues. V shed 2 bases and J shed 2 bases, with 10 bases lying between them. The germline CDR1 and CDR2 sequences are DFQATT and SNEGSKA (reference sequence). For the CDR3, the DNA is TGCAGTGCTAGACAGCCCGTTACCTACGAGCAGTACTTC. It is translated as CSARQPVTYEQYF.

This clonotype was seen only a few times. The chain couples TRBV12-3 or TRBV12-4 to TRBJ1-5; TRBD1 agrees at 9 bases. The V gene end was trimmed by 10 bases and the J gene end by 4 bases; junction bases not matched to a gene: 20. This CDR3 has 18 amino acids. The CDR3 here is CATRWDPEGQGSNQPQHF. CDR3 nucleotide sequence: TGTGCCACCAGGTGGGACCCCGAGGGACAGGGATCAAATCAGCCCCAGCATTTT.

This clonotype was counted at least ten times. The CDR3 DNA sequence: TGTGCCAGTAGTATTAACGTGGGGATAAACTATGGCTACACCTTC. Its translation is CASSINVGINYGYTF. The chain employs TRBV19 and TRBJ1-2; no clear D gene. Germline V lookup: CDR1 LNHDA, CDR2 SQIVND (reference sequence). Trimming stripped 3 bases from V and 2 bases from J, with 13 bases between. This CDR3 has 15 amino acids.

This clonotype was seen more than once but under ten times. The gene calls are TRBV10-1 and TRBJ2-1; 11 bases agree with TRBD2. This CDR3 spans 16 amino acids. The V gene's germline CDR1 is WNHNN and CDR2 SYGVQD (reference sequence). The ends lost 4 bases at V and 0 bases at J; junction bases unmatched: 2. DNA for the CDR3: TGCGCCAGCAGTGGGGGGACTAGCGGCTCCTACAATGAGCAGTTCTTC. Translation gives CASSGGTSGSYNEQFF.

This clonotype was detected many times. The chain is built from TRBV30 and TRBJ2-1; D ambiguous. V was pared by 5 bases and J by 5 bases, with 13 bases between. Germline lookup yields CDR1 GTSNPN and CDR2 SVGIG (reference sequence). The CDR3 extends over 13 amino acids. CDR3 in DNA: TGTGCCTGGTCGATAGCCGTCCACAATGAGCAGTTCTTC. This sequence encodes CAWSIAVHNEQFF.

This clonotype was recorded at least ten times. CDR3 nucleotides: TGTGCCAGCAGTGATTGGGGTCCCTCTCAAGAGACCCAGTACTTC. Protein: CASSDWGPSQETQYF. This chain links TRBV2 with TRBJ2-5; D gene ambiguous. V gave up 3 bases and J gave up 2 bases, with 13 bases separating them. The CDR3 runs 15 residues. Germline V gene lookup returns CDR1 SNHLY and CDR2 FYNNEI.

In DNA, the CDR3 is TGTGCCAGCGACCAGGGGGCAAGCTCCTACAATGAGCAGTTCTTC. This translates into CASDQGASSYNEQFF. This chain links TRBV7-9 with TRBJ2-1, with 8 bases matching TRBD1. J gave up 0 bases and V 8 bases, and 6 bases lay outside the gene matches. This CDR3 spans 15 amino acids. Germline-derived CDR1 and CDR2 are SEHNR and FQNEAQ (reference sequence). The full variable domain, its missing parts supplied by reference TRBV7-9 and TRBJ2-1, is DTGVSQNPRHKITKRGQNVTFRCDPISEHNRLYWYRQTLGQGPEFLTYFQNEAQLEKSRLLSDRFSAERPKGSFSTLEIQRTEQGDSAMYLCASDQGASSYNEQFFGPGTRLTVL.

For this clonotype: The junction departs from germline at one end; a sequencing error may be responsible. This chain joins TRBV20-1 and TRBJ1-1; D not certain. CDR3 length equals 11 residues. Germline CDR1 and CDR2: DFQATT and SNEGSKA (reference sequence). CDR3 sequence: CSAREVGYTYF. The CDR3 nucleotides are TGCAGTGCTAGAGAGGTTGGATATACTTATTTT.

This clonotype was recorded at least ten times. The chain couples TRBV5-1 to TRBJ1-1, with 10 bases lining up with TRBD1. Losses at the gene ends were 3 bases for V and 5 bases for J; bases not matched to a gene: 13. Germline CDR1 is SGHRS and CDR2 is YFSETQ. The CDR3 is made up of 17 amino acids. DNA for the CDR3: TGCGCCAGCAGCTCACCCTATGGACAGGGGGGGAGAACTGAAGCTTTCTTT. Protein: CASSSPYGQGGRTEAFF.

This clonotype showed up many times. This chain connects TRBV3-1 to TRBJ2-7; 8 bases fit TRBD2. Germline V gives CDR1 LGHDT, CDR2 YNNKEL (reference sequence). V shed 4 bases and J 2 bases; nucleotides not matched to a gene: 7. There are 15 residues in the CDR3. CDR3 in DNA: TGTGCCAGCAGCCTCGGAACGGGACTAGCCTACGAGCAGTACTTC. Residues: CASSLGTGLAYEQYF.

Concerning this clonotype itself: A single base separates this from a much larger clone, so it may be a read error. The chain recombines TRBV2 with TRBJ1-6; D call uncertain. CDR1 is SNHLY and CDR2 is FYNNEI in the germline V gene. This CDR3 is built from 12 residues. The CDR3 loop reads CASGERNSPLHF. CDR3 sequence (DNA): TGTGCCAGCGGTGAAAGGAATTCACCCCTCCACTTT.

This chain links TRBV11-2 with TRBJ2-4, with D uncertain. This CDR3 is 16 amino acids long. Germline V gives CDR1 SGHAT, CDR2 FQNNGV. Trimming shortened V by 0 bases and J by 7 bases, and 16 bases separated the two germline ends. This chain's CDR3 is CASSLERVPRGNIQYF. The DNA for the CDR3 is TGTGCCAGCAGCTTAGAACGGGTGCCCCGTGGGAACATTCAGTACTTC. The entire variable domain, with the rest obtained from reference TRBV11-2 and TRBJ2-4, is as follows: EAGVAQSPRYKIIEKRQSVAFWCNPISGHATLYWYQQILGQGPKLLIQFQNNGVVDDSQLPKDRFSAERLKGVDSTLKIQPAKLEDSAVYLCASSLERVPRGNIQYFGAGTRLSVL.

This chain connects TRBV11-2 to TRBJ2-2, with no clear D. The V gene's germline CDR1 is SGHAT and CDR2 FQNNGV. This CDR3 contains 16 residues. V shed 5 bases and J shed 1 base, with 14 bases lying between them. The CDR3 here is CASSPEGLLNTGELFF. CDR3 DNA: TGTGCCAGCAGCCCAGAAGGGCTTCTGAACACCGGGGAGCTGTTTTTT.

The gene calls are TRBV2 and TRBJ1-2; 9 nucleotides agree with TRBD1. Germline loops: CDR1 SNHLY, CDR2 FYNNEI. V trimming: 8 bases; J trimming: 7 bases; junction bases outside the gene matches: 11. The CDR3 contains 14 residues. The CDR3 protein is CASWGGDREGGYTF. CDR3 bases: TGTGCCAGCTGGGGCGGGGACAGGGAAGGTGGCTACACCTTC.

This chain joins TRBV19 and TRBJ1-1, with D possibly being TRBD1 (6 bases). This CDR3 comprises 16 residues. V was pared by 3 bases and J by 5 bases, with 19 bases between. Germline V gene data show CDR1 as LNHDA and CDR2 as SQIVND (reference sequence). CDR3 DNA: TGTGCCAGTAGTATTAGGGGGAGGGGAGGAAAGACTGAAGCTTTCTTT. It is translated as CASSIRGRGGKTEAFF. Based on the CDR3 plus reference TRBV19 and TRBJ1-1, the full variable domain is DGGITQSPKYLFRKEGQNVTLSCEQNLNHDAMYWYRQDPGQGLRLIYYSQIVNDFQKGDIAEGYSVSREKKESFPLTVTSAQKNPTAFYLCASSIRGRGGKTEAFFGQGTRLTVV.

This clonotype was counted ten times or more. The chain joins TRBV12-3 or TRBV12-4 to TRBJ2-1; D may be TRBD2 (5 bases). The V end lost 7 bases, the J end lost 7 bases, and 17 bases lay between the germline ends. This CDR3 has 14 residues. CDR3 in DNA: TGTGCCAGCACCTCAGGAACGTCGGGGAATGAGCAGTTCTTC. Its translation: CASTSGTSGNEQFF.

In this sample, this clonotype turned up a few times. The chain has TRBV19 and TRBJ1-1; possibly TRBD1 for D (6 bases). The germline V gene has CDR1 LNHDA and CDR2 SQIVND (reference sequence). V dropped 7 bases and J dropped 5 bases, with 23 bases sitting between them. The CDR3 length is 16 residues. CDR3 coding DNA: TGTGCCAGTACCATATATAGGGGGACCATGAGGACTGAAGCTTTCTTT. Protein product: CASTIYRGTMRTEAFF.

Concerning this clonotype: A much larger clonotype is one base distant, so this may be a read error. This chain links TRBV5-8 with TRBJ2-1, with a possible D match to TRBD2 (7 bases). This CDR3 is 16 amino acids long. The germline CDR1 and CDR2 sequences are SGHTS and YDEGEE. CDR3 residues: CASSGGGVYSYNGQFF. The CDR3 nucleotides read TGTGCCAGCAGCGGAGGGGGGGTCTACTCCTACAATGGGCAGTTCTTC.

This clonotype was seen ten or more times. CDR3 nucleotide sequence: TGTGCCAGCAGCTACGTGTCGACAGGGCGGTTTGGAAACACCATATATTTT. This translates into CASSYVSTGRFGNTIYF. V is TRBV11-2 and J is TRBJ1-3; 7 bases align to TRBD1. Germline V gene lookup returns CDR1 SGHAT and CDR2 FQNNGV. This CDR3 spans 17 amino acids. V lost 4 bases, J lost 3 bases, and 12 bases stayed unmatched.

This clonotype was seen repeatedly, ten times or more. The chain employs TRBV6-5 and TRBJ1-1, with D perhaps matching TRBD1 (6 bases). CDR1 MNHEY and CDR2 SVGAGI come from the germline V gene. The CDR3 length is 18 residues. V gave up 0 bases and J gave up 3 bases, with 20 bases separating them. CDR3 protein: CASSYSPGEILIDTEAFF. Written as DNA, the CDR3 is TGTGCCAGCAGTTACTCGCCAGGGGAGATCTTAATAGACACTGAAGCTTTCTTT.

Note on this clonotype: With a much larger clone just one base away, this may be a read error. The chain is built from TRBV30 and TRBJ1-1, with TRBD1 identical over 7 bases. The V and J ends lost 5 bases and 8 bases, in that order; junction bases with no gene match: 11. The CDR3 runs 13 residues. Germline CDR1 reads GTSNPN; CDR2 reads SVGIG (reference sequence). This CDR3 reads CAWENRGRAEAFF. The CDR3 coding sequence is TGTGCCTGGGAAAACAGGGGACGTGCAGAAGCTTTCTTT.

The gene calls are TRBV5-5 and TRBJ1-1; 7 nucleotides match TRBD1. The germline V gene encodes CDR1 SGHKS and CDR2 YYEKEE (reference sequence). The ends lost 4 bases at V and 0 bases at J; junction bases unmatched: 6. This CDR3 region has 15 residues. The CDR3 here is CASSLITGVNTEAFF. Written as DNA, the CDR3 is TGTGCCAGCAGCCTTATCACAGGGGTGAACACTGAAGCTTTCTTT.

The V and J genes are TRBV28 and TRBJ2-3; D is unclear. The V and J ends lost 10 bases and 3 bases respectively, with 11 bases between them. This CDR3 has 12 amino acids. Germline V gene lookup returns CDR1 MDHEN and CDR2 SYDVKM. The CDR3 DNA reads TGTGCCACCGCAGTAGGAACAGATACGCAGTATTTT. This translates into CATAVGTDTQYF.